The T cell receptor (beta chain) under discussion was sequenced for a study of cytomegalovirus exposure and HLA in healthy donors. Trimming took 7 bases from V and 5 from J; bases not matched to a gene: 8. CDR3 length: 15 amino acids. CDR1 and CDR2 from the germline V gene are MDHEN and SYDVKM. This clone appeared once. With 60 Vbeta and 13 Jbeta primers, the PCR was carried out. Sequenced by immunoSEQ multiplex PCR; TCRdb stores in-frame clones only, minus some. The sample has fewer than 150,000 clones, around 82% seen once; the top ten hold more than 0.95%. The chain employs TRBV28 and TRBJ2-2; TRBD2 aligns across 9 bases. This clonotype was obtained from a man aged 45-65 years in good health and CMV-seronegative. The sequencing input was PBMCs. This CDR3 reads CASTAGGTGTGELFF. The CDR3 DNA sequence: TGTGCCAGCACCGCGGGGGGGACGGGGACCGGGGAGCTGTTTTTT.